The rows below give T cell receptor beta chains drawn from one sample of a study of T cell responses to AZD1222 COVID-19 vaccine. Sequenced by immunoSEQ multiplex PCR; TCRdb stores in-frame clones only, minus some. The sample includes 95,000 to 150,000 clones, approximately 90% seen only once; the top ten take under 9%. Sequenced material: peripheral blood, taken 28 days after the second AZD1222 dose. The receptors originated from an adult who received the AZD1222 COVID-19 vaccine. CDR3s include the opening cysteine and the closing phenylalanine or tryptophan. The D gene is left open where the match is weak. Clone size appears in some rows only: once, few, many, or a class for an expanded clone.

J gene: TRBJ1-1
D gene: TRBD1
clone size: once
V gene: TRBV20-1
CDR3 DNA: TGCAGTGCTAGTGTTTCTTTTGACAGGGGAGGACCTGAAGCTTTCTTT
CDR3 protein: CSASVSFDRGGPEAFF

J gene: TRBJ2-1
D gene: TRBD2
clone size: -
V gene: TRBV11-2
CDR3 DNA: TGTGCCAGCAGCTTAGGAAGGAAGGTAGCGGGGGGCTCCTACAATGAGCAGTTCTTC
CDR3 protein: CASSLGRKVAGGSYNEQFF

J gene: TRBJ2-7
D gene: TRBD2
clone size: -
V gene: TRBV19
CDR3 DNA: TGTGCCAGTAGTATAGCCTCTAGCGGTGGCTACGAGCAGTACTTC
CDR3 protein: CASSIASSGGYEQYF

J gene: TRBJ2-5
D gene: -
clone size: -
V gene: TRBV19
CDR3 DNA: TGTGCCAGTAGTACGGTAGCGGTACAAGAGACCCAGTACTTC
CDR3 protein: CASSTVAVQETQYF

J gene: TRBJ2-1
D gene: TRBD2
clone size: -
V gene: TRBV29-1
CDR3 DNA: TGCAGCGTTCATCGATCTCCCGGGACTAGAAACAATGAGCAGTTCTTC
CDR3 protein: CSVHRSPGTRNNEQFF

J gene: TRBJ1-1
D gene: -
clone size: once
V gene: TRBV29-1
CDR3 DNA: TGCAGCGCCCGGGGGAGGGGCGCGCGGAACACTGAAGCTTTCTTT
CDR3 protein: CSARGRGARNTEAFF

J gene: TRBJ1-2
D gene: TRBD1
clone size: -
V gene: TRBV6-6
CDR3 DNA: TGTGCCAGCAGAACTCCGGGACAGGGAAGTGGCTACACCTTC
CDR3 protein: CASRTPGQGSGYTF

J gene: TRBJ1-4
D gene: TRBD1
clone size: -
V gene: TRBV27
CDR3 DNA: TGTGCCAGCAGTTACGGGACAGGGGAGGGGAAACTGTTTTTT
CDR3 protein: CASSYGTGEGKLFF

J gene: TRBJ1-5
D gene: TRBD1
clone size: once
V gene: TRBV11-3
CDR3 DNA: TGTGCCAGCAGCACCAGGGGACAGGGGGCGAGGTGTAGCAATCAGCCCCAGCATTTT
CDR3 protein: CASSTRGQGARCSNQPQHF

J gene: TRBJ1-2
D gene: -
clone size: -
V gene: TRBV6-5
CDR3 DNA: TGTGCCAGCAGTTACTCAAGGGGGATTAACTATGGCTACACCTTC
CDR3 protein: CASSYSRGINYGYTF

J gene: TRBJ1-2
D gene: -
clone size: -
V gene: TRBV28
CDR3 DNA: TGTGCCAGCAGTTTTGCCCCGCAATATGGCTACACCTTC
CDR3 protein: CASSFAPQYGYTF

J gene: TRBJ2-1
D gene: -
clone size: -
V gene: TRBV7-2
CDR3 DNA: TGTGCCAGCAGCTTAAACTCGATCAATGAGCAGTTCTTC
CDR3 protein: CASSLNSINEQFF

J gene: TRBJ2-3
D gene: TRBD2
clone size: -
V gene: TRBV6-4
CDR3 DNA: TGTGCCAGCAGTGATACTAGCGCCACAGATACGCAGTATTTT
CDR3 protein: CASSDTSATDTQYF

J gene: TRBJ2-2
D gene: TRBD1
clone size: -
V gene: TRBV10-2
CDR3 DNA: TGCGCCAGCTCCTCCGGGACAGAAATAACCCAGAACACCGGGGAGCTGTTTTTT
CDR3 protein: CASSSGTEITQNTGELFF

J gene: TRBJ1-1
D gene: -
clone size: -
V gene: TRBV28
CDR3 DNA: TGTGCCAGCACCGCCTGGGCCCTGTTCACTGAAGCTTTCTTT
CDR3 protein: CASTAWALFTEAFF

J gene: TRBJ2-7
D gene: -
clone size: -
V gene: TRBV6-6
CDR3 DNA: TGTGCCAGCAGATTACGATCGCCGGGACAAGCCCCCGAGCAGTACTTC
CDR3 protein: CASRLRSPGQAPEQYF

J gene: TRBJ1-4
D gene: -
clone size: once
V gene: TRBV5-6
CDR3 DNA: TGTGCCAGCAGCTCCAACAGGGCAACTAATGAAAAACTGTTTTTT
CDR3 protein: CASSSNRATNEKLFF

J gene: TRBJ1-2
D gene: -
clone size: once
V gene: TRBV5-6
CDR3 DNA: TGTGCCAGCAGCTCCCCGCCGCTTGTAACCTATGGCTACACCTTC
CDR3 protein: CASSSPPLVTYGYTF

J gene: TRBJ1-6
D gene: TRBD1
clone size: -
V gene: TRBV5-6
CDR3 DNA: TGTGCCAGCAGCTCGGGACAGAGCGGCTCACCCCTCCACTTT
CDR3 protein: CASSSGQSGSPLHF

J gene: TRBJ2-5
D gene: -
clone size: once
V gene: TRBV4-2
CDR3 DNA: TGTGCCAGCAGCCAAGATAGAACCCTTGCGGAGACCCAGTACTTC
CDR3 protein: CASSQDRTLAETQYF

J gene: TRBJ1-2
D gene: -
clone size: -
V gene: TRBV28
CDR3 DNA: TGTGCCAGCAGTTTCACTGGCGTGCCTGGCTACACCTTC
CDR3 protein: CASSFTGVPGYTF

J gene: TRBJ2-5
D gene: -
clone size: -
V gene: TRBV7-2
CDR3 DNA: TGTGCCAGCAGCTTAGAGGTCGCCAGACAAGAGACCCAGTACTTC
CDR3 protein: CASSLEVARQETQYF

J gene: TRBJ1-1
D gene: -
clone size: -
V gene: TRBV14
CDR3 DNA: TGTGCCAGCAGCCTTATATTGAACACTGAAGCTTTCTTT
CDR3 protein: CASSLILNTEAFF

J gene: TRBJ2-1
D gene: -
clone size: -
V gene: TRBV24-1
CDR3 DNA: TGTGCCACCAGTGATTTGGGTAATGAGCAGTTCTTC
CDR3 protein: CATSDLGNEQFF

J gene: TRBJ2-7
D gene: TRBD2
clone size: -
V gene: TRBV7-9
CDR3 DNA: TGTGCCAGCAGTCAAGGACTAGCGGGAGTGTACGAGCAGTACTTC
CDR3 protein: CASSQGLAGVYEQYF

J gene: TRBJ1-2
D gene: TRBD1
clone size: -
V gene: TRBV5-3
CDR3 DNA: TGTGCCAGAAGCTTGATGGCAGGGGGCCGTGGCTACACCTTC
CDR3 protein: CARSLMAGGRGYTF

J gene: TRBJ2-7
D gene: -
clone size: -
V gene: TRBV28
CDR3 DNA: TGTGCCAGCAGTGTTCAGGGAGGTAGATCCTACGAGCAGTACTTC
CDR3 protein: CASSVQGGRSYEQYF

J gene: TRBJ2-2
D gene: -
clone size: -
V gene: TRBV9
CDR3 DNA: TGTGCCAGCAGCCCCAAGTTCAGGGGTCCATCCACCGGGGAGCTGTTTTTT
CDR3 protein: CASSPKFRGPSTGELFF

J gene: TRBJ2-2
D gene: TRBD2
clone size: -
V gene: TRBV5-1
CDR3 DNA: TGCGCCAGCAGCTCGACTCATTCGGGAGGAGTGAGGGAGCTGTTTTTT
CDR3 protein: CASSSTHSGGVRELFF

J gene: TRBJ2-7
D gene: -
clone size: -
V gene: TRBV20-1
CDR3 DNA: TGCAGTGCTAGTTTTCAGGGTTCTGGGTACGAGCAGTACTTC
CDR3 protein: CSASFQGSGYEQYF

J gene: TRBJ2-3
D gene: TRBD2
clone size: -
V gene: TRBV7-2
CDR3 DNA: TGTGCCAGCAGCTTAGAGGGACTAGCTAGCACAGATACGCAGTATTTT
CDR3 protein: CASSLEGLASTDTQYF

J gene: TRBJ2-1
D gene: TRBD2
clone size: -
V gene: TRBV4-1
CDR3 DNA: TGCGCCAGCAGCCAGCCGATGGGACTAGCGGGAGTGCGGTTCTTC
CDR3 protein: CASSQPMGLAGVRFF

J gene: TRBJ1-2
D gene: -
clone size: -
V gene: TRBV7-9
CDR3 DNA: TGTGCCAGCAGCTTATTGGCAGCGAGAGTTAACTATGGCTACACCTTC
CDR3 protein: CASSLLAARVNYGYTF

J gene: TRBJ1-2
D gene: -
clone size: -
V gene: TRBV2
CDR3 DNA: TGTGCCAGCAGTGCCGCGAGAGGTGGCTACACCTTC
CDR3 protein: CASSAARGGYTF

J gene: TRBJ2-2
D gene: -
clone size: -
V gene: TRBV6-5
CDR3 DNA: TGTGCCAGCAGTTTAGAGGGTATGAACGGGGAGCTGTTTTTT
CDR3 protein: CASSLEGMNGELFF

J gene: TRBJ1-1
D gene: -
clone size: -
V gene: TRBV6-5
CDR3 DNA: TGTGCCAGCAGTTACTTAATGACAAAGAACACTGAAGCTTTCTTT
CDR3 protein: CASSYLMTKNTEAFF

J gene: TRBJ2-2
D gene: TRBD1
clone size: -
V gene: TRBV4-1
CDR3 DNA: TGCGCCAGCAGCCGTGACAGGGGGCGGGACGGGGAGCTGTTTTTT
CDR3 protein: CASSRDRGRDGELFF

J gene: TRBJ1-2
D gene: -
clone size: -
V gene: TRBV19
CDR3 DNA: TGTGCCAGTAGTATACAGGGCGACTATGGCTACACCTTC
CDR3 protein: CASSIQGDYGYTF

J gene: TRBJ2-7
D gene: -
clone size: -
V gene: TRBV21-1
CDR3 DNA: TGTGCCAGCAGCTATAAGGCAGGGGAACGCTCCTACGAGCAGTACTTC
CDR3 protein: CASSYKAGERSYEQYF

J gene: TRBJ2-7
D gene: -
clone size: -
V gene: TRBV5-4
CDR3 DNA: TGTGCCAGCAGCTTGGGGAGGGCCGCCTACGAGCAGTACTTC
CDR3 protein: CASSLGRAAYEQYF

J gene: TRBJ1-3
D gene: -
clone size: -
V gene: TRBV3-1/TRBV3-2
CDR3 DNA: TGTGCCAGCAGCTCTCTAAACTCTGGAAACACCATATATTTT
CDR3 protein: CASSSLNSGNTIYF

J gene: TRBJ1-4
D gene: TRBD1
clone size: -
V gene: TRBV2
CDR3 DNA: TGTGCCAGCAGCCCGACTCTAACAGGGGGCGAAAATGAAAAACTGTTTTTT
CDR3 protein: CASSPTLTGGENEKLFF

J gene: TRBJ2-7
D gene: -
clone size: -
V gene: TRBV7-9
CDR3 DNA: TGTGCCAGCAGCTTAGAAATGAGCGGCAACTACGAGCAGTACTTC
CDR3 protein: CASSLEMSGNYEQYF

J gene: TRBJ2-3
D gene: TRBD2
clone size: -
V gene: TRBV9
CDR3 DNA: TGTGCCAGCAGCGCCATGACTAGCGGAGATATCACAGATACGCAGTATTTT
CDR3 protein: CASSAMTSGDITDTQYF

J gene: TRBJ2-1
D gene: -
clone size: -
V gene: TRBV18
CDR3 DNA: TGTGCCAGCTCACCACCGATGGGTACCTACAATGAGCAGTTCTTC
CDR3 protein: CASSPPMGTYNEQFF

J gene: TRBJ2-1
D gene: -
clone size: -
V gene: TRBV7-2
CDR3 DNA: TGTGCCAGCAGCCCCGGGCTAGCGAGCTCCTACAATGAGCAGTTCTTC
CDR3 protein: CASSPGLASSYNEQFF

J gene: TRBJ1-6
D gene: TRBD1
clone size: -
V gene: TRBV7-9
CDR3 DNA: TGTGCCAGCAGCACCGGGACAGCTAATTCACCCCTCCACTTT
CDR3 protein: CASSTGTANSPLHF

J gene: TRBJ2-5
D gene: -
clone size: -
V gene: TRBV7-9
CDR3 DNA: TGTGCCAGCAGCTTAGCTGGGTCCGAGACCCAGTACTTC
CDR3 protein: CASSLAGSETQYF

J gene: TRBJ2-1
D gene: -
clone size: -
V gene: TRBV5-1
CDR3 DNA: TGCGCCAGCAGCTTAAGGGGTCGAAACATGGATGAGCAGTTCTTC
CDR3 protein: CASSLRGRNMDEQFF

J gene: TRBJ2-7
D gene: TRBD2
clone size: -
V gene: TRBV29-1
CDR3 DNA: TGCAGCGTTGGGCTAGCGGGAGGAAGCGAGCAGTACTTC
CDR3 protein: CSVGLAGGSEQYF

J gene: TRBJ2-7
D gene: -
clone size: -
V gene: TRBV14
CDR3 DNA: TGTGCCAGCAGCCTAGGACTTACCTACGAGCAGTACTTC
CDR3 protein: CASSLGLTYEQYF

J gene: TRBJ1-5
D gene: -
clone size: -
V gene: TRBV18
CDR3 DNA: TGTGCCAGCTCACCACCCAGGGCCAAAAGCAATCAGCCCCAGCATTTT
CDR3 protein: CASSPPRAKSNQPQHF

J gene: TRBJ2-3
D gene: -
clone size: -
V gene: TRBV28
CDR3 DNA: TGTGCCAGCAGTTTATCGGGGACGCAGTATTTT
CDR3 protein: CASSLSGTQYF

J gene: TRBJ1-1
D gene: -
clone size: -
V gene: TRBV3-1/TRBV3-2
CDR3 DNA: TGTGCCAGCAGCCTCAAAGGGGAGGGCCCCGAAGCTTTCTTT
CDR3 protein: CASSLKGEGPEAFF